This T cell receptor (beta chain) derives from a study of T cells in tuberculosis. For the study at large: Sequenced TCRs come from CD1B-GMM tetramer-binding T cells.

The CDR3 totals 10 residues. Germline values: CDR1 SNHLY, CDR2 FYNNEI. Clones were sequenced by immunoSEQ multiplex PCR, and TCRdb holds only the in-frame ones, with some missing. The sample includes approximately 88,000 clones, approximately 91% seen only once; the top ten take under 2.5%. Cells were sorted from thawed PBMC rested overnight and stained with GMM-loaded CD1B tetramer, viability dye and anti-CD3. C32 glucose monomycolate from Rhodococcus equi was loaded onto the CD1B tetramers. Before cryopreservation, the sorted PBMC lost their CD14-expressing monocytes. Note on this clone: An end of the junction does not agree with germline; a read error may underlie this.

Sequencing input: CD1b-GMM tetramer-negative cells sorted from PBMCs. This TCR came from an adult woman with latent tuberculosis. This chain connects TRBV2 to TRBJ2-7; 10 bases are a match to TRBD1. CDR3 loop: CARGQGQKNF. The CDR3 region has the DNA TGTGCCAGGGGACAGGGGCAGAAGAACTTC.